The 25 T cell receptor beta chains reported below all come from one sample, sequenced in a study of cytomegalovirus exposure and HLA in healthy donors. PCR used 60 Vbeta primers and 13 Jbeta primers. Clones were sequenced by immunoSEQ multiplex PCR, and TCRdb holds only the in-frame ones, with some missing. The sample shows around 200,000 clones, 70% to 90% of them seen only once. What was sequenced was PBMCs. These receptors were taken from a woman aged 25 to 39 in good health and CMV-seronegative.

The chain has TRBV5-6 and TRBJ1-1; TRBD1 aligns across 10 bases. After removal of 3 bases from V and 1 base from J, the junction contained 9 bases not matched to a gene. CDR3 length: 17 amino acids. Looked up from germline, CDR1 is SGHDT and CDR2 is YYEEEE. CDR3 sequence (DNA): TGTGCCAGCAGCTCCCCGGGACAGGGGACGGCGAACACTGAAGCTTTCTTT. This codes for CASSSPGQGTANTEAFF.

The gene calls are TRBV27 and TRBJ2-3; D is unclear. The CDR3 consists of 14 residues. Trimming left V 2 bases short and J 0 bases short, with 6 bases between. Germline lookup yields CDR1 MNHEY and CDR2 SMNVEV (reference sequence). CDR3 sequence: CASSLMRSTDTQYF. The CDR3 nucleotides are TGTGCCAGCAGTTTAATGCGGAGCACAGATACGCAGTATTTT.

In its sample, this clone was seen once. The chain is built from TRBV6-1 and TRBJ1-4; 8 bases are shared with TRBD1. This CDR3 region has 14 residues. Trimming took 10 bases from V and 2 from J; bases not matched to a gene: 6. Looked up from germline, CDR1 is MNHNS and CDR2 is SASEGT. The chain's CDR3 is CATGTGRTNEKLFF. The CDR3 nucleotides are TGTGCCACCGGGACAGGCAGGACTAATGAAAAACTGTTTTTT.

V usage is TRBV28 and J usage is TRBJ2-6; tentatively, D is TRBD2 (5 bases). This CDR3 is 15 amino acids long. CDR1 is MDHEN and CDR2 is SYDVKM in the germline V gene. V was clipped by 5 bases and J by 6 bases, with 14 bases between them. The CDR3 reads CASSTRAYLANVLTF. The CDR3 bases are TGTGCCAGCAGTACGAGGGCCTACCTGGCCAACGTCCTGACTTTC.

The CDR3 is CSVQAGPYEQYF. The CDR3 DNA reads as TGCAGCGTCCAAGCGGGCCCCTACGAGCAGTACTTC. The chain recombines TRBV29-1 with TRBJ2-7; tentatively, D is TRBD2 (6 bases). There are 12 residues in the CDR3. Trimming took 6 bases from V and 2 from J, leaving 11 bases between them. Germline assignment: CDR1 SQVTM and CDR2 ANQGSEA.

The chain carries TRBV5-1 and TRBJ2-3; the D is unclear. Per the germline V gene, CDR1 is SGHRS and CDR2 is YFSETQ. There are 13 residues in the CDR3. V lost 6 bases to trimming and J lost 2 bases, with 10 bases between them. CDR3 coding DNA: TGCGCCAGCAATGTAGACAACACAGATACGCAGTATTTT. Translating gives CASNVDNTDTQYF.

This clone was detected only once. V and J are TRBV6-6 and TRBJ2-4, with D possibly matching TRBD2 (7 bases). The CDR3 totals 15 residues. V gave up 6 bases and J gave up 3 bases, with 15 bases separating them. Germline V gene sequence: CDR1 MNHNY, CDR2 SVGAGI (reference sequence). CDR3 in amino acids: CASRGRGAGKNIQYF. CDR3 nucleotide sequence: TGTGCCAGCAGGGGGAGGGGGGCTGGCAAAAACATTCAGTACTTC.

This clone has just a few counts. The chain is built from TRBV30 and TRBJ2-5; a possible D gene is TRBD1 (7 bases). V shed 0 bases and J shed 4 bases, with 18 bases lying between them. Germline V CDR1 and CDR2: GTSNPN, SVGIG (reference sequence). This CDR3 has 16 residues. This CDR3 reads CAWSVSSGRGVETQYF. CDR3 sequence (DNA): TGTGCCTGGAGTGTTTCGTCCGGCAGGGGGGTAGAGACCCAGTACTTC.

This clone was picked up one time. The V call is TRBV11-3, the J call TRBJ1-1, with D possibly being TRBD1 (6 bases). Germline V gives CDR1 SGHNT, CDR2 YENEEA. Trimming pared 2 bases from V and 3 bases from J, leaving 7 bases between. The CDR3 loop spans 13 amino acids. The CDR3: CASSLRTDTEAFF. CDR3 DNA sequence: TGTGCCAGCAGCTTACGGACAGACACTGAAGCTTTCTTT. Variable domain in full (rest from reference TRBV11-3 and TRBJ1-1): EAGVVQSPRYKIIEKKQPVAFWCNPISGHNTLYWYLQNLGQGPELLIRYENEEAVDDSQLPKDRFSAERLKGVDSTLKIQPAELGDSAVYLCASSLRTDTEAFFGQGTRLTVV.

The CDR3 DNA follows: TGCAGCGTTGTCCCGCGGCTCACAGATACGCAGTATTTT. Encoded protein: CSVVPRLTDTQYF. The chain uses TRBV29-1 and TRBJ2-3; no reliable D call. The CDR3 totals 13 residues. From germline, CDR1 is SQVTM and CDR2 ANQGSEA. V was trimmed by 4 bases and J by 2 bases, leaving 10 bases between them.

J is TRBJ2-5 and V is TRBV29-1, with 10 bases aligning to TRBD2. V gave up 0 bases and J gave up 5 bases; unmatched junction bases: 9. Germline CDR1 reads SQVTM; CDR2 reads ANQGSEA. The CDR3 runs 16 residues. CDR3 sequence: CSVEDTSGEPVETQYF. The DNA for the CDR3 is TGCAGCGTTGAAGATACTAGCGGGGAACCGGTGGAGACCCAGTACTTC.

The CDR3 sequence: CASSPGLVLSREQYF. The CDR3 DNA reads TGTGCCAGTAGCCCAGGACTAGTACTGTCTCGGGAGCAGTACTTC. The gene calls are TRBV19 and TRBJ2-7, with TRBD2 matching 7 bases. Germline V lookup: CDR1 LNHDA, CDR2 SQIVND (reference sequence). Germline trimming cut 6 bases from V and 7 bases from J; bases unmatched to any gene: 15. This CDR3 is 15 amino acids long. The full variable domain, rest sourced from reference TRBV19 and TRBJ2-7, is DGGITQSPKYLFRKEGQNVTLSCEQNLNHDAMYWYRQDPGQGLRLIYYSQIVNDFQKGDIAEGYSVSREKKESFPLTVTSAQKNPTAFYLCASSPGLVLSREQYFGPGTRLTVT.

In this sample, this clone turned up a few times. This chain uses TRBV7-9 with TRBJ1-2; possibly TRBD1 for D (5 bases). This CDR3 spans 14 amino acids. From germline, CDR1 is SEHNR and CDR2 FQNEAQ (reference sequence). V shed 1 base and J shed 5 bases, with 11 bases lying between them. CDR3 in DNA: TGTGCCAGCAGCTTAGGGGGCGGGGAGTATGGCTACACCTTC. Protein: CASSLGGGEYGYTF.

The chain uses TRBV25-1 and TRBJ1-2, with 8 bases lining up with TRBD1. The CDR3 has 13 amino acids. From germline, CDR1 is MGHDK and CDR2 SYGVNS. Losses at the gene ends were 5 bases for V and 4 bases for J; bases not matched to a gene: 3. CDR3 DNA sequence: TGTGCCAGCAGTCGACAGGGGAGCTATGGCTACACCTTC. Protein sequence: CASSRQGSYGYTF.

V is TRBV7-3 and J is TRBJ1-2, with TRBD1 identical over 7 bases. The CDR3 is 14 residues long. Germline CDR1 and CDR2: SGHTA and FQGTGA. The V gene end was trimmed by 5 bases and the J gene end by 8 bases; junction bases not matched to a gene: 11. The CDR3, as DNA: TGTGCCAGCAGCCTTCGACAGGGCGAAGGAGGCTACACCTTC. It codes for CASSLRQGEGGYTF.

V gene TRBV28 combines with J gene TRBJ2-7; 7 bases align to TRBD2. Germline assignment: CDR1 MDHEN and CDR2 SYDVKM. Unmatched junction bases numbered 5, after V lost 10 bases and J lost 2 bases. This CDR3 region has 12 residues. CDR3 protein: CATGGSTYEQYF. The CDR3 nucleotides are TGTGCCACCGGGGGGTCCACCTACGAGCAGTACTTC. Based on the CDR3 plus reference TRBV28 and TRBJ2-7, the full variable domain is DVKVTQSSRYLVKRTGEKVFLECVQDMDHENMFWYRQDPGLGLRLIYFSYDVKMKEKGDIPEGYSVSREKKERFSLILESASTNQTSMYLCATGGSTYEQYFGPGTRLTVT.

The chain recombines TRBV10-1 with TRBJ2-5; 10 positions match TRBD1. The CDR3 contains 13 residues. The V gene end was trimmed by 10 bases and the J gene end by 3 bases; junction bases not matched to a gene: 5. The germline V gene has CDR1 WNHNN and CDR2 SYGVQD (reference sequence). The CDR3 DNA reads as TGCGCCAACCCAGGGACAGGGGAAGAGACCCAGTACTTC. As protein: CANPGTGEETQYF.

CDR3 bases: TGTGCCAGCTCCCTAGCTAGCGGGAGGGTGGGGACCTACAATGAGCAGTTCTTC. Protein sequence: CASSLASGRVGTYNEQFF. This chain joins TRBV7-8 and TRBJ2-1; TRBD2 matches at 12 bases. Germline CDR1 is SGHVS and CDR2 is FQNEAQ. V shed 8 bases, J shed 2 bases, and the junction held 13 bases outside the gene matches. CDR3 length equals 18 residues.

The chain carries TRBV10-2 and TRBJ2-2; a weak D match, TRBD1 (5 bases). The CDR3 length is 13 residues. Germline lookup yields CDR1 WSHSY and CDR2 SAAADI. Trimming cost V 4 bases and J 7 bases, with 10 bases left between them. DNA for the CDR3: TGCGCCAGCAGTGGCAGGGTGAACGGGGAGCTGTTTTTT. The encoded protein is CASSGRVNGELFF.

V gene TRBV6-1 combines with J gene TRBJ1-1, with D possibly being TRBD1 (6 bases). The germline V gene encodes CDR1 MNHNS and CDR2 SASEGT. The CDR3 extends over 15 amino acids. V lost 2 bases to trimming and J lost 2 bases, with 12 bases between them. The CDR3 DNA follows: TGTGCCAGCAGTGAACGGGGGGCCTTAAACACTGAAGCTTTCTTT. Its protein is CASSERGALNTEAFF.

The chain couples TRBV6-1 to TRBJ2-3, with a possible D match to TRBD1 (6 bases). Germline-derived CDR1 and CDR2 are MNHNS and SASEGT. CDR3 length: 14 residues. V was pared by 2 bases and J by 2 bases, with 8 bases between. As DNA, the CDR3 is TGTGCCAGCAGTGAAAGGACAGTCACAGATACGCAGTATTTT. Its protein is CASSERTVTDTQYF.

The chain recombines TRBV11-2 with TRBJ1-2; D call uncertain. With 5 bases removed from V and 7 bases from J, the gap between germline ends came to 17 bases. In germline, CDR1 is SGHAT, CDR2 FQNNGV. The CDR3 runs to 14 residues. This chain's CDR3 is CASSPRGGKGGYTF. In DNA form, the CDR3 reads TGTGCCAGCAGCCCCCGAGGAGGGAAGGGTGGCTACACCTTC.

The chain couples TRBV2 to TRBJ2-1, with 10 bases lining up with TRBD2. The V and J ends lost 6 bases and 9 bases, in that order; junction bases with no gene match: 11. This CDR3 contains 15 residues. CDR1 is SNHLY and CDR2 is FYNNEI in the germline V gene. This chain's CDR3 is CASSPTSGDGTEQFF. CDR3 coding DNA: TGTGCCAGCAGCCCTACTAGCGGGGACGGGACTGAGCAGTTCTTC.

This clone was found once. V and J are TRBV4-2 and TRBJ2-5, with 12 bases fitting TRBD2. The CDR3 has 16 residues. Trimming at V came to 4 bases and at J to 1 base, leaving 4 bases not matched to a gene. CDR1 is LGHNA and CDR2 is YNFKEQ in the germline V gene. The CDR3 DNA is TGTGCCAGCAGCCCTTCGACTAGCGGGGGCCAAGAGACCCAGTACTTC. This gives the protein CASSPSTSGGQETQYF.

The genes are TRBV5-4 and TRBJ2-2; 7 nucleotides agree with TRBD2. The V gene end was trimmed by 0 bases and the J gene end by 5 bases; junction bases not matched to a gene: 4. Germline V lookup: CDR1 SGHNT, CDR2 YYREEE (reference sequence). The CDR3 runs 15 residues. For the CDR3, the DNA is TGTGCCAGCAGCTTGGGGGGAGGGACGACCGGGGAGCTGTTTTTT. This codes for CASSLGGGTTGELFF.